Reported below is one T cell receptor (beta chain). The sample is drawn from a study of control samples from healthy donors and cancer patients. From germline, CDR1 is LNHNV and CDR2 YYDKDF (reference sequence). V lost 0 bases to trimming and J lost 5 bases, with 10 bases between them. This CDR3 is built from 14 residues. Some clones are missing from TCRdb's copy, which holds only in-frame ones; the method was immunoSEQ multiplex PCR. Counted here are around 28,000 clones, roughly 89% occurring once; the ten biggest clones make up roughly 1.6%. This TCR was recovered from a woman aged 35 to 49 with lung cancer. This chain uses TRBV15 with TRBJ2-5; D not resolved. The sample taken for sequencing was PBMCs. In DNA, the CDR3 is TGTGCCACCAGCAGAGATCTCACCTCCGAGACCCAGTACTTC. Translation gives CATSRDLTSETQYF.